Below, 28 T cell receptor beta chains from the same sample are listed, as sequenced in a study of T-cell memory formation after mild COVID-19. MiXCR, run by TCRdb on the 5' RACE reads, gives a single entry per CDR3 protein. The sample comprises around 420,000 distinct CDR3 sequences, 20% to 25% of which are singletons, and around 8.7% rests with the top ten. The sequenced sample consisted of PBMCs or a T cell subset sorted from them (not recorded which). The receptors were gathered from an adult woman who had mild COVID-19 (a few samples of this study predate the infection). Cell type and time point are not known.

There are a few counts of this clonotype. This sequence joins TRBV4-2 and TRBJ2-1; 7 bases line up with TRBD2. The length of the CDR3 is 13 residues. Germline V gives CDR1 LGHNA, CDR2 YNFKEQ. V lost 4 bases, J lost 8 bases, and 5 bases stayed unmatched. The CDR3 spells CASSPAGDYEQFF. The DNA of the CDR3 is TGTGCCAGCAGCCCGGCGGGAGACTATGAGCAGTTCTTC.

The chain recombines TRBV7-9 with TRBJ2-3, with D hard to call. The V end was cut by 1 base, the J end by 5 bases, with 7 bases between. Germline V gene data show CDR1 as SEHNR and CDR2 as FQNEAQ (reference sequence). The CDR3 has 13 residues. CDR3 residues: CASSLGVKDTQYF. As DNA, the CDR3 is TGTGCCAGCAGCTTAGGGGTCAAAGATACGCAGTATTTT.

The V call is TRBV11-2, the J call TRBJ2-7; 12 bases fit TRBD2. Germline V gene lookup returns CDR1 SGHAT and CDR2 FQNNGV. This CDR3 has 15 residues. J was trimmed by 1 base and V by 3 bases; bases with no gene match: 1. As DNA, the CDR3 is TGTGCCAGCAGCTTGACTAGCGGGAGTTCCTACGAGCAGTACTTC. Translation: CASSLTSGSSYEQYF.

This clonotype has only a few counts. This chain connects TRBV7-9 to TRBJ1-1, with 9 bases matching TRBD1. This CDR3 spans 15 amino acids. Unmatched junction bases numbered 11, after V lost 7 bases and J lost 5 bases. Germline V lookup: CDR1 SEHNR, CDR2 FQNEAQ (reference sequence). The CDR3 nucleotides are TGTGCCAGCACCCCAGGGGGGACAGGGAATACTGAAGCTTTCTTT. Protein sequence: CASTPGGTGNTEAFF.

This sequence joins TRBV7-7 and TRBJ2-1, with TRBD2 identical over 10 bases. In germline, CDR1 is SSHAT, CDR2 FNYEAQ (reference sequence). V trimming: 5 bases; J trimming: 6 bases; junction bases outside the gene matches: 7. This CDR3 has 15 amino acids. CDR3 nucleotides: TGTGCCAGCAGCAATCTAGCGGGGGCCCCCAATGAGCAGTTCTTC. Translation: CASSNLAGAPNEQFF.

The chain recombines TRBV9 with TRBJ1-2; possible D gene TRBD1, 5 bases. The germline CDR1 and CDR2 sequences are SGDLS and YYNGEE. Deletions cut 0 bases from V and 4 bases from J, with 13 bases between. CDR3 length: 15 residues. CDR3 in amino acids: CASSVESGEAYGYTF. The DNA of the CDR3 is TGTGCCAGCAGCGTAGAGTCGGGGGAGGCCTATGGCTACACCTTC.

This clonotype has just a few counts. One junction end does not reproduce the germline sequence, and a read error may be involved. The V and J genes are TRBV5-5 and TRBJ2-5; perhaps D is TRBD1 or TRBD2 (5 bases each). The CDR3 has 13 amino acids. CDR1 is SGHKS, CDR2 YYEKEE, per germline (reference sequence). The CDR3 loop is CASSLRGSLKEDF. CDR3 nucleotide sequence: TGTGCCAGCAGCTTGCGGGGCAGCCTCAAGGAAGACTTC.

This chain uses TRBV12-3 or TRBV12-4 with TRBJ2-7, with D perhaps matching TRBD2 (6 bases). The CDR3 runs 14 residues. The germline V and J ends were trimmed by 6 bases and 6 bases, with 18 bases remaining between them. CDR3 residues: CASSFTGTQGEQYF. The CDR3 bases are TGTGCCAGCAGCTTTACCGGGACTCAAGGCGAGCAGTACTTC.

This clonotype was detected many times. This rearrangement joins TRBV7-6 to TRBJ2-1; TRBD2 agrees at 10 bases. This CDR3 spans 15 amino acids. The junction had 9 bases not matched to a gene; V was cut back by 6 bases and J by 7 bases. Germline assignment: CDR1 SGHVS and CDR2 FNYEAQ. CDR3 coding DNA: TGTGCCAGCAGTGAGACGGGACTAGCGCAGAATGAGCAGTTCTTC. Translation: CASSETGLAQNEQFF.

The sample holds a few counts of this clonotype. The chain has TRBV11-1 and TRBJ1-1, with 9 nucleotides matching TRBD1. There are 14 residues in the CDR3. Germline-derived CDR1 and CDR2 are SGHAT and FQDESV (reference sequence). J was trimmed by 4 bases and V by 5 bases; bases with no gene match: 5. The CDR3 spells CASSSGQGPTEAFF. The CDR3 DNA sequence: TGTGCCAGCAGCAGCGGACAGGGGCCCACTGAAGCTTTCTTT.

This clonotype turned up a few times. The chain uses TRBV12-3 or TRBV12-4 and TRBJ2-2; no definite D call. The CDR3 sequence is 15 residues long. The V end lost 3 bases, the J end lost 6 bases, and 14 bases lay between the germline ends. The CDR3 is CASSFHRPGAGELFF. CDR3 nucleotide sequence: TGTGCCAGCAGTTTCCATCGGCCTGGGGCCGGGGAGCTGTTTTTT.

The chain combines TRBV6-2 or TRBV6-3 with TRBJ2-1, with 9 bases aligning to TRBD1. There are 14 residues in the CDR3. The V and J ends lost 7 bases and 10 bases, in that order; junction bases with no gene match: 11. In germline, CDR1 is MNHEY, CDR2 SVGEGT. CDR3 region: CASNTVQGAREQFF. In nucleotides, the CDR3 is TGTGCCAGCAATACCGTACAGGGGGCTCGGGAGCAGTTCTTC.

The chain joins TRBV11-2 to TRBJ2-1; D is perhaps TRBD1 (6 bases). V was shortened by 4 bases and J by 8 bases, with 12 bases between the two germline ends. Germline CDR1 and CDR2: SGHAT and FQNNGV. The CDR3 is 13 amino acids. In nucleotides, the CDR3 is TGTGCCAGCAGCTACGGGACACCCTATGAGCAGTTCTTC. Amino acids: CASSYGTPYEQFF.

V gene TRBV11-3 combines with J gene TRBJ2-7; D is uncertain. V was cut by 5 bases and J by 3 bases, with 17 bases left in between. The CDR3 length is 15 residues. Germline assignment: CDR1 SGHNT and CDR2 YENEEA. The CDR3 loop is CASSPDWQRFYEQYF. CDR3 sequence (DNA): TGTGCCAGCAGCCCGGATTGGCAGAGATTCTACGAGCAGTACTTC.

The rearrangement uses TRBV6-2 or TRBV6-3 and TRBJ1-1; D possibly corresponds to TRBD1 (5 bases). This CDR3 comprises 14 residues. Germline V gene data show CDR1 as MNHEY and CDR2 as SVGEGT. The germline V and J ends were trimmed by 6 bases and 4 bases, with 15 bases remaining between them. CDR3 residues: CASSNGRGPTEAFF. For the CDR3, the DNA is TGTGCCAGCAGCAACGGCCGGGGACCCACTGAAGCTTTCTTT.

V and J are TRBV12-3 or TRBV12-4 and TRBJ2-2, with D possibly being TRBD2 (5 bases). V gave up 3 bases and J gave up 6 bases, with 11 bases separating them. The CDR3 consists of 14 residues. The CDR3 spells CASSFSGIAGELFF. In nucleotides, the CDR3 is TGTGCCAGCAGTTTTTCGGGAATAGCCGGGGAGCTGTTTTTT.

The J gene is TRBJ1-2, the V gene TRBV29-1; TRBD1 aligns across 8 bases. With V trimmed by 2 bases and J by 7 bases, 6 bases remained unmatched. CDR3 length: 13 amino acids. CDR1 is SQVTM and CDR2 is ANQGSEA in the germline V gene. The DNA of the CDR3 is TGCAGCGTTGAACAGGGGGCCCCCAGTGGCTACACCTTC. Protein sequence: CSVEQGAPSGYTF.

This clonotype was seen a few times. The chain has TRBV5-1 and TRBJ2-1, with a tentative D call TRBD1 (6 bases). The ends were cut back, 0 bases at V and 6 bases at J, with 10 bases in the middle. Looked up from germline, CDR1 is SGHRS and CDR2 is YFSETQ. This CDR3 region has 14 residues. CDR3 DNA sequence: TGCGCCAGCAGCTTGGGGGACAATCCCAATGAGCAGTTCTTC. Its protein is CASSLGDNPNEQFF. The complete variable domain, with remaining parts taken from reference TRBV5-1 and TRBJ2-1, reads KAGVTQTPRYLIKTRGQQVTLSCSPISGHRSVSWYQQTPGQGLQFLFEYFSETQRNKGNFPGRFSGRQFSNSRSEMNVSTLELGDSALYLCASSLGDNPNEQFFGPGTRLTVL.

The chain has TRBV27 and TRBJ1-1, with 10 bases fitting TRBD1. Trimming cost V 6 bases and J 3 bases; bases outside gene matches: 7. CDR3 length: 15 amino acids. Germline assignment: CDR1 MNHEY and CDR2 SMNVEV (reference sequence). CDR3 sequence: CASRGVGTGDTEAFF. CDR3 coding DNA: TGTGCCAGCAGGGGGGTTGGGACAGGGGACACTGAAGCTTTCTTT.

J is TRBJ1-1 and V is TRBV12-3 or TRBV12-4; D might be TRBD1 (5 bases). Between the trimmed V and J ends, which lost 4 bases and 6 bases, there was a span of 18 bases. The CDR3 contains 15 residues. The chain's CDR3 is CASSWGVARDPEAFF. CDR3 DNA: TGTGCCAGCAGTTGGGGCGTGGCTCGGGACCCTGAAGCTTTCTTT.

This clonotype was observed once. The J gene is TRBJ2-3, the V gene TRBV20-1; 13 nucleotides line up with TRBD2. Germline V gives CDR1 DFQATT, CDR2 SNEGSKA (reference sequence). V lost 6 bases, J lost 0 bases, and 6 bases stayed unmatched. The CDR3 contains 16 residues. CDR3 sequence (DNA): TGCAGTGCAAAGAAGGGACTAGCGGGGAGCACAGATACGCAGTATTTT. This gives the protein CSAKKGLAGSTDTQYF.

This clonotype has a count of ten or more. The chain recombines TRBV15 with TRBJ1-1; D is unresolved. The CDR3 has 15 residues. The germline gives CDR1 LNHNV, CDR2 YYDKDF (reference sequence). V dropped 5 bases and J dropped 3 bases, with 16 bases sitting between them. The CDR3 nucleotides read TGTGCCACCAGCTTCGGGTCCCCGACCGACACTGAAGCTTTCTTT. Protein: CATSFGSPTDTEAFF.

This clonotype was detected a few times. The V gene is TRBV6-2 or TRBV6-3, the J gene TRBJ2-2, with D unresolved. V was shortened by 6 bases and J by 5 bases, with 10 bases between the two germline ends. This CDR3 contains 13 residues. CDR1 and CDR2 from the germline V gene are MNHEY and SVGEGT. The DNA for the CDR3 is TGTGCCAGCAGAACGGGTTCGACCGGGGAGCTGTTTTTT. As protein: CASRTGSTGELFF.

This chain uses TRBV15 with TRBJ2-7, with 9 bases identical to TRBD1. Germline V gene lookup returns CDR1 LNHNV and CDR2 YYDKDF (reference sequence). V was pared by 6 bases and J by 2 bases, with 5 bases of the junction left unmatched. The CDR3 has 14 residues. The CDR3: CATSTGTGTYEQYF. In DNA, the CDR3 is TGTGCCACCAGTACCGGGACAGGGACCTACGAGCAGTACTTC.

This chain uses TRBV7-8 with TRBJ1-1; unclear D gene. Per germline, CDR1 SGHVS and CDR2 FQNEAQ. CDR3 length: 15 amino acids. V was pared by 4 bases and J by 1 base, with 13 bases between. CDR3 in amino acids: CASSSPVAWNTEAFF. For the CDR3, the DNA is TGTGCCAGCAGCTCGCCGGTGGCATGGAACACTGAAGCTTTCTTT.

This clonotype has a handful of counts. This chain joins TRBV7-6 and TRBJ2-7; 7 nucleotides line up with TRBD1. CDR3 length: 15 residues. V lost 5 bases, J lost 1 base, and 8 bases stayed unmatched. Germline values: CDR1 SGHVS, CDR2 FNYEAQ. CDR3 amino acids: CASSRETGNSYEQYF. CDR3 coding DNA: TGTGCCAGCAGCCGCGAGACAGGGAATTCCTACGAGCAGTACTTC.

The table lists this clonotype with a few counts. The rearrangement joins TRBV7-2 to TRBJ2-3, with TRBD1 matching over 9 bases. Germline loops: CDR1 SGHTA, CDR2 FQGNSA. This CDR3 region has 16 residues. V trimming: 5 bases; J trimming: 1 base; junction bases outside the gene matches: 7. The CDR3 DNA reads as TGTGCCAGCAGCCCGCGAAGGACAGGGGGCACAGATACGCAGTATTTT. It is translated as CASSPRRTGGTDTQYF.

This clonotype was picked up a small number of times. V is TRBV7-2 and J is TRBJ2-3; 14 bases align to TRBD2. Germline CDR1 reads SGHTA; CDR2 reads FQGNSA. This CDR3 has 20 amino acids. V trimming: 2 bases; J trimming: 4 bases; junction bases outside the gene matches: 14. CDR3 amino acids: CASSLQTRGLAGAGADTQYF. CDR3 nucleotides: TGTGCCAGCAGCTTACAGACCCGGGGACTAGCGGGGGCCGGCGCAGATACGCAGTATTTT.